Listed here are 3 T cell receptor beta chains from one sample, sequenced in a study of T-cell memory formation after mild COVID-19. TCRdb passed the 5' RACE reads through MiXCR, listing each CDR3 protein once. Here the sample spans some 330,000 distinct CDR3 sequences, roughly 21% being singletons. The sample comprised PBMCs or a T cell subset sorted from them (not recorded which). The receptors were sampled from an adult woman who had mild COVID-19 (a few samples of this study predate the infection). Cell type and time point are not known.

The chain is built from TRBV7-2 and TRBJ1-2, with 12 bases fitting TRBD1. Germline values: CDR1 SGHTA, CDR2 FQGNSA. The CDR3 runs to 16 residues. The junction had 5 bases not matched to a gene; V was cut back by 2 bases and J by 4 bases. The CDR3 region is CASSLQGTGGAYGYTF. CDR3 coding DNA: TGTGCCAGCAGCTTACAGGGGACAGGGGGCGCCTATGGCTACACCTTC.

The chain employs TRBV12-3 or TRBV12-4 and TRBJ2-5; 7 bases line up with TRBD1. The CDR3 length is 15 residues. Trimming took 5 bases from V and 2 from J; bases not matched to a gene: 8. The CDR3 nucleotides are TGTGCCAGCAGTATCGAAGGGGGCTGGCAAGAGACCCAGTACTTC. Its translation: CASSIEGGWQETQYF.

This chain uses TRBV7-8 with TRBJ2-3, with D hard to call. This CDR3 is 13 amino acids long. With 3 bases removed from V and 1 base from J, the gap between germline ends came to 5 bases. Germline CDR1 is SGHVS and CDR2 is FQNEAQ. CDR3 protein: CASSFPGTDTQYF. DNA of the CDR3: TGTGCCAGCAGCTTCCCGGGCACAGATACGCAGTATTTT.